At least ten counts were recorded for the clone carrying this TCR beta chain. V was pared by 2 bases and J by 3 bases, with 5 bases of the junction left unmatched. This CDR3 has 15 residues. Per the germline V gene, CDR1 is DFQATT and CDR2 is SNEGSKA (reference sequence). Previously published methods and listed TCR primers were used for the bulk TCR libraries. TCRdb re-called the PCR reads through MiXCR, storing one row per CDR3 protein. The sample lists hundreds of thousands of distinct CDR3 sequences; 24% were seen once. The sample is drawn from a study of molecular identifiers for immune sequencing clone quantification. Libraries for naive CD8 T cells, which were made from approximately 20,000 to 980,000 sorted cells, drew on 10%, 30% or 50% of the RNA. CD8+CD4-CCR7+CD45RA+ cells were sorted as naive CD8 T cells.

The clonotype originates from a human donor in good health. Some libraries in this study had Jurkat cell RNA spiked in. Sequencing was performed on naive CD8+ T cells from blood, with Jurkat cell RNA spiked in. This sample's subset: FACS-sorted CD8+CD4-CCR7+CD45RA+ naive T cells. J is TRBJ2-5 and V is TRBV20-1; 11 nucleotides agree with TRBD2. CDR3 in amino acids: CSARPLTSGEETQYF. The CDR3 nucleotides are TGCAGTGCTAGACCCTTGACTAGCGGGGAAGAGACCCAGTACTTC.